This T cell receptor beta chain emerged from a study of response to subunit inactivated influenza vaccine. In TCRdb, the RT-PCR reads were re-called with MiXCR into one record per CDR3 protein. The sample has a few hundred thousand distinct CDR3 sequences; about 11% are singletons. CDR1 is MDHEN, CDR2 SYDVKM, per germline. Trimming removed 3 bases from V and 9 bases from J, with 7 bases in between. The CDR3 contains 11 residues. A further study also used this sample, focusing on T cells expressing NK-cell markers. From that study: The cDNA for TCR beta came from 5'RACE template switching with UMIs. Among CD8+ T cells from about six donors, dominant NKG2C+ clonotypes accounted for roughly 1.0-7.0%. HCMV specificity of the expanded NKG2C+ T cell clones stayed unclear.

The chain links TRBV28 to TRBJ2-3; the D gene is possibly TRBD2 (6 bases). The specimen was PBMCs from blood, collected on the day of vaccination. The receptor's source is a middle-aged man who received an inactivated influenza vaccine. The CDR3: CASSFTSTQYF. The CDR3 region has the DNA TGTGCCAGCAGTTTCACTAGCACGCAGTATTTT.